The next 11 T cell receptor beta chains were all read from a single sample in a study of patients and donors after allogeneic stem cell transplantation. TCRdb recomputed calls from the RT-PCR reads with MiXCR, one row per CDR3 protein. Of about 200,000 distinct CDR3 sequences in the sample, around two fifths were seen once. The sequenced sample was blood, either unsorted or a sorted T cell fraction (not recorded which). The receptors were gathered from a human donor who was either an allogeneic HSCT recipient or a stem cell or donor lymphocyte infusion donor (not recorded which). It is not recorded whose cells these are; they may come from a transplant donor.

The rearrangement links TRBV7-2 to TRBJ1-2, with 8 bases identical to TRBD1. Germline lookup yields CDR1 SGHTA and CDR2 FQGNSA. After removal of 5 bases from V and 4 bases from J, the junction contained 6 bases not matched to a gene. This CDR3 region has 14 residues. The CDR3 region is CASSPRQGTYGYTF. Here the CDR3 DNA reads TGTGCCAGCAGCCCTAGACAGGGGACCTATGGCTACACCTTC.

V gene TRBV6-6 combines with J gene TRBJ1-1; D is uncertain. Germline values: CDR1 MNHNY, CDR2 SVGAGI (reference sequence). The CDR3 covers 15 residues. Trimming took off 0 bases at V and 5 bases at J, with 13 bases between the two ends. Written as DNA, the CDR3 is TGTGCCAGCAGTTACTCGATGGACCGTGGGACTGAAGCTTTCTTT. Its protein is CASSYSMDRGTEAFF.

The V gene is TRBV6-6, the J gene TRBJ2-7; TRBD1 matches at 7 bases. This CDR3 has 12 residues. Germline loops: CDR1 MNHNY, CDR2 SVGAGI (reference sequence). Trimming removed 7 bases from V and 6 bases from J; junction bases left unmatched: 6. Here the CDR3 DNA reads TGTGCCAGCACCCCCGCAGGGGGCGAGCAGTACTTC. Translating it yields CASTPAGGEQYF.

This clonotype was seen only a few times. The V gene is TRBV29-1, the J gene TRBJ2-7, with TRBD1 matching over 7 bases. CDR3 length equals 12 residues. Germline lookup yields CDR1 SQVTM and CDR2 ANQGSEA. V lost 6 bases to trimming and J lost 3 bases; unmatched junction nucleotides: 5. The CDR3 reads CSVRQGNYEQYF. The CDR3 nucleotides read TGCAGCGTACGACAGGGCAACTACGAGCAGTACTTC.

V is TRBV7-9 and J is TRBJ2-5, with 9 nucleotides matching TRBD1. This CDR3 is built from 14 residues. V was clipped by 0 bases and J by 8 bases; unmatched bases: 4. Germline V gives CDR1 SEHNR, CDR2 FQNEAQ (reference sequence). The CDR3 bases are TGTGCCAGCAGCTTAGCCGGGACAGGGCTAACCCAGTACTTC. Encoded protein: CASSLAGTGLTQYF.

This sequence joins TRBV13 and TRBJ1-6; 7 bases match TRBD1. The CDR3 loop spans 16 amino acids. In germline, CDR1 is PRHDT, CDR2 FYEKMQ (reference sequence). The V and J ends lost 4 bases and 8 bases, in that order; junction bases with no gene match: 11. This chain's CDR3 is CASSSAAGTDDSPLHF. In nucleotides, the CDR3 is TGTGCCAGCAGCTCAGCTGCCGGGACAGATGATTCACCCCTCCACTTT.

This rearrangement joins TRBV6-5 to TRBJ1-1; maybe TRBD1 (5 bases). The V end lost 6 bases, the J end lost 6 bases, and 14 bases lay between the germline ends. The CDR3 runs to 13 residues. Germline V gives CDR1 MNHEY, CDR2 SVGAGI. Here the CDR3 reads CASRVDSSAEAFF. CDR3 nucleotide sequence: TGTGCCAGCAGAGTAGACAGTTCGGCTGAAGCTTTCTTT.

A single count supports this clonotype. V usage is TRBV29-1 and J usage is TRBJ1-1, with D maybe TRBD1 (5 bases). The CDR3 runs 14 residues. Between the trimmed V and J ends, which lost 4 bases and 0 bases, there was a span of 12 bases. Germline V gene lookup returns CDR1 SQVTM and CDR2 ANQGSEA. The CDR3 spells CSVGGTGMNTEAFF. The CDR3 DNA reads TGCAGCGTTGGGGGGACCGGAATGAACACTGAAGCTTTCTTT.

This clonotype was recorded once. The chain combines TRBV27 with TRBJ1-1; a weak D match, TRBD1 (5 bases). The ends were cut back, 8 bases at V and 3 bases at J, with 13 bases in the middle. The CDR3 loop spans 13 amino acids. CDR1 is MNHEY, CDR2 SMNVEV, per germline (reference sequence). The CDR3 coding sequence is TGTGCCAGCCCCCGGGGGGAATACACTGAAGCTTTCTTT. This sequence encodes CASPRGEYTEAFF.

The chain has TRBV21-1 and TRBJ1-5; the D call of TRBD1 is as the table states it, not checked on the DNA. TRBV21-1 is shown as a pseudogene. The CDR3 extends over 17 amino acids. CDR3 in amino acids: CASSPSGGFPSNQPQHF. CDR3 coding DNA: TGTGCCAGCAGCCCCTCGGGGGGTTTCCCTAGCAATCAGCCCCAGCATTTT.

This clonotype was seen more than once but under ten times. The chain combines TRBV7-7 with TRBJ2-5; TRBD1 might be the D (6 bases). CDR3 length equals 15 residues. Germline V gene sequence: CDR1 SSHAT, CDR2 FNYEAQ (reference sequence). Between the trimmed V and J ends, which lost 3 bases and 3 bases, there was a span of 14 bases. The CDR3 DNA sequence: TGTGCCAGCAGCTTGGGACACCCGGGGAAAGAGACCCAGTACTTC. Translating it yields CASSLGHPGKETQYF.